This TCR beta chain was sequenced in a study of vaccination and CD4 T cells after COVID-19 (dated by TCRdb to between 2020 and 2023). In terms of the full investigation: Every convalescent patient had a positive nasal swab PCR test for SARS-CoV-2, with mild disease in roughly nine patients and severe disease in one. Six males and four females were included in the convalescent cohort, with two Hispanic individuals, seven Caucasians, two Asians and one multiracial person represented. Participants got two doses of the Pfizer-BioNTech BNT162b2 vaccine (n=8) or two doses of the Moderna mRNA-1273 vaccine (n=2). Post-COVID blood samples were collected from convalescent patients a median of roughly 100 days after diagnosis, with a range of about 35 to 161 days. Post-vaccine blood samples were taken a median of around 77 days after the second vaccine dose, with a range of roughly 14 to 250 days. A few convalescent patients gave samples both early after vaccination (day 14) and late after vaccination (days 161 to 241). Overlapping spike peptide pools from SARS-CoV-2 and from the common cold coronaviruses HCoV-NL63, HCoV-OC43 and HCoV-229E were used as culture stimuli. In control cultures, a CEFX viral epitope pool was used as positive control, an HIV-1 Nef peptide pool was used as negative control, or no peptide was added. In ten to eleven COVID-19 convalescent patients and a few infection-naive healthy vaccine recipients, researchers compared the spike-specific CD4+ TCR repertoire from before mRNA vaccination with the repertoire from after.

The research as a whole found: Of the vaccine-specific clones in convalescent patients, 304 of 307, or nearly all, reacted only to SARS-CoV-2 spike and did not cross-react with common cold coronaviruses. The study included relatively few convalescent patients and did not analyze early timepoints after natural infection. The median number of SARS-CoV-2-reactive clonotypes rose from about 19 after infection to roughly 40 after vaccination, but the change was not significant. In convalescent patients, a median 86.3% of post-vaccine SARS-CoV-2-reactive clones were detected only after vaccination, and vaccine-specific priming was suggested by this finding.

The V end gives up 3 bases and the J end 2 bases, leaving 21 bases in the junction not matched to a gene. The CDR3 runs 20 residues from the cysteine to the phenylalanine. The read is trimmed to its CDR3 DNA, 60 bases read in frame from base 1. In regard to this clonotype: Its cognate antigen has yet to be identified. Per-base qualities were not stored, and no clone one base away is much larger.

Library construction relied on PCR. At the Johns Hopkins FTIC core, DNA from the cultured CD4+ T cells underwent TCR sequencing with the Oncomine TCR Beta short-read assay. Genomic DNA was extracted from the cultured CD4+ T cells with the QIAamp micro DNA kit. Oncomine TCR Beta libraries from cultured CD4+ T cells were pooled using unique dual indexes and sequenced on an Illumina iSeq 100. Concerning the study's data processing: Non-productive sequences were removed, and CDR3s not starting with C, not ending with F or W, or shorter than 7 amino acids were discarded. The MANAFEST web application was used to identify antigen-specific clonotypes by comparing peptide-stimulated wells against reference wells and other culture wells. For a clone to be called positive, the clone needed an FDR below 0.05, an odds ratio above 5, and a productive frequency above 0.1% in at least two of three replicate wells. Clonotypes that were significantly expanded in both SARS-CoV-2 spike wells and at least one common cold coronavirus spike condition were defined as cross-reactive. Similarity between CDR3 sequences was evaluated in R version 3.6.1 using Levenshtein distances (stringdist) and unrooted phylogenetic trees (ape). The public reads were reanalyzed by TCRdb: fastp trimming at Q25, MiXCR alignment, in-frame beta chains only. Every CDR3 protein is listed once, alongside the most common genes and DNA of its rows. It is TCRdb's table, rather than the study itself, that gives the V and J calls and clone size. Within this sample are 15,000 to 20,000 distinct CDR3 sequences, with roughly 50% of them counted one time only. Clones ranked in the top ten supply approximately 17% of the sample.

Sample time point, as interpreted from the label and publication: late sampling 161 to 241 days after vaccination in three convalescent patients. The treatment or condition label corresponds to: approximately nine-day PBMC culture with coronavirus spike peptide pools or control peptides (ViraFEST assay). To expand antigen-specific T cells with peptide pools and then pick out the expanded clonotypes through TCR sequencing, the study relied on the ViraFEST assay. The positive SARS-CoV-2 PCR tests of the convalescent patients were dated from March to December 2020, before the Alpha, Beta and Delta variants emerged in the United States. Each well held millions of PBMCs cultured with roughly 9.2 ug/ml peptide pools in IMDM containing around 5% human AB serum and about 10 IU/ml IL-2. On days 3 and 7, half of the culture medium was replaced with fresh IL-2-containing medium. Once the cells had been in culture for over nine days, the EasySep CD4+ T cell isolation kit was used to isolate CD4+ T cells by negative selection. Ficoll-Paque Plus gradient centrifugation was used to isolate PBMCs from whole blood, and the isolated PBMCs were then either used fresh or cryopreserved at -140C. Culture conditions were generally each tested in triplicate wells.

This sequence was found in a human donor who had recovered from COVID-19. The starting material was CD4+ T cells from blood, cultured in vitro, obtained about 7 months after SARS-CoV-2 vaccination. This receptor chain uses TRBV23-1 and TRBJ2-5; the central 7 bases match TRBD2. TRBV23-1 is given ORF status, its function remaining uncertain. DNA sequence: TGCGCCAGCAGTCAGCCCCCCCTACGTCGGCGGGGGATATCACAAGAGACCCAGTACTTC. The encoded protein is CASSQPPLRRRGISQETQYF.